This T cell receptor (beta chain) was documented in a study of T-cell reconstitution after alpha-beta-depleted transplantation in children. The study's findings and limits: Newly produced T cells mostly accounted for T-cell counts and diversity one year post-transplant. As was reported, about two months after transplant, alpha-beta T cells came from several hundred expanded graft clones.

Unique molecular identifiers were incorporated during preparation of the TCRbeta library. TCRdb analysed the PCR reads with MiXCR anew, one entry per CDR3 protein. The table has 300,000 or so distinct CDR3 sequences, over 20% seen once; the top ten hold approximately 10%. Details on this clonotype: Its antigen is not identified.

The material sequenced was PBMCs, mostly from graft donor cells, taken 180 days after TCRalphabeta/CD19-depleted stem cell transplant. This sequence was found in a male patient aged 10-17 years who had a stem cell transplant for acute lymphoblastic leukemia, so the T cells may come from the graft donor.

The CDR3 DNA reads TGCAGCGTTTCCCTCAGACAGAGCTATGGCTACACCTTC. Translated: CSVSLRQSYGYTF. This rearrangement joins TRBV29-1 to TRBJ1-2, with D possibly TRBD1 on 5 matching bases. Germline V lookup: CDR1 SQVTM, CDR2 ANQGSEA. The V end lost 5 bases, the J end lost 4 bases, and 14 bases lay between the germline ends. The CDR3 loop spans 13 amino acids.